These 7 T cell receptor beta chains were sequenced from one sample in a study of blood T cell repertoires in COVID-19. Sequencing was performed with immunoSEQ multiplex PCR; in TCRdb, only in-frame clones are kept and a portion is missing. This table holds over 250,000 clones, roughly 87% found once. Source material: peripheral blood. Receptor source: a human donor in a cohort sampled during active COVID-19.

The chain is built from TRBV29-1 and TRBJ2-3, with D possibly TRBD2 on 6 matching bases. This CDR3 contains 14 residues. V was shortened by 5 bases and J by 3 bases, with 15 bases between the two germline ends. Germline CDR1 SQVTM, CDR2 ANQGSEA. CDR3 in amino acids: CSVRGSGWTDTQYF. The CDR3 nucleotides read TGCAGCGTTCGGGGGTCAGGGTGGACAGATACGCAGTATTTT.

The chain uses TRBV5-4 and TRBJ2-7; weak D call: TRBD2 (7 bases). Trimming removed 6 bases from V and 3 bases from J, with 25 bases in between. In germline, CDR1 is SGHNT, CDR2 YYREEE (reference sequence). The CDR3 is made up of 17 amino acids. This CDR3 reads CASTLGGGALTLYEQYF. CDR3 in DNA: TGTGCCAGCACTCTTGGTGGGGGGGCTTTGACCCTCTACGAGCAGTACTTC.

The chain has TRBV28 and TRBJ1-4; TRBD1 might be the D (5 bases). In germline, CDR1 is MDHEN, CDR2 SYDVKM. The CDR3 runs 17 residues. The V end lost 0 bases, the J end lost 8 bases, and 19 bases lay between the germline ends. The CDR3 is CASSLWAFGRDGEKLFF. The CDR3 nucleotides are TGTGCCAGCAGTTTATGGGCCTTCGGGAGGGACGGGGAAAAACTGTTTTTT. The complete variable domain, with remaining parts taken from reference TRBV28 and TRBJ1-4, reads DVKVTQSSRYLVKRTGEKVFLECVQDMDHENMFWYRQDPGLGLRLIYFSYDVKMKEKGDIPEGYSVSREKKERFSLILESASTNQTSMYLCASSLWAFGRDGEKLFFGSGTQLSVL.

CDR3 nucleotide sequence: TGCGCCAGCAGCCAATTTGGACTAGCGGAATCGAACACCGGGGAGCTGTTTTTT. Protein sequence: CASSQFGLAESNTGELFF. This chain uses TRBV4-3 with TRBJ2-2; 10 bases match TRBD2. Germline V lookup: CDR1 LGHNA, CDR2 YSLEER. J gave up 0 bases and V 2 bases, and 6 bases lay outside the gene matches. This CDR3 spans 18 amino acids.

The V and J genes are TRBV6-6 and TRBJ1-2, with 9 nucleotides matching TRBD1. Looked up from germline, CDR1 is MNHNY and CDR2 is SVGAGI (reference sequence). The CDR3 consists of 15 residues. J was trimmed by 5 bases and V by 6 bases; bases with no gene match: 10. Here the CDR3 DNA reads TGTGCCAGCAGCCGGACAGGGGCGGTTTTTTATGGCTACACCTTC. It codes for CASSRTGAVFYGYTF.

This clone has a handful of counts. The chain carries TRBV7-2 and TRBJ1-2; D may be TRBD1 (5 bases). V was shortened by 3 bases and J by 4 bases, with 9 bases between the two germline ends. Germline V gene lookup returns CDR1 SGHTA and CDR2 FQGNSA. This CDR3 has 13 amino acids. CDR3 loop: CASSFGGVYGYTF. DNA of the CDR3: TGTGCCAGCAGCTTCGGGGGGGTCTATGGCTACACCTTC.

V gene TRBV15 combines with J gene TRBJ2-7; D gene uncertain. The CDR3 totals 14 residues. Trimming cost V 1 base and J 2 bases, with 9 bases left between them. CDR1 and CDR2 (germline): LNHNV, YYDKDF (reference sequence). The CDR3 loop is CATSRGGSPYEQYF. CDR3 DNA sequence: TGTGCCACCAGCAGAGGTGGCAGTCCCTACGAGCAGTACTTC.